This record looks at one T cell receptor beta chain sequence and its context. Its specificity is not known. With V trimmed by 5 bases and J by 5 bases, 5 bases remained unmatched. Germline-derived CDR1 and CDR2 are SGHRS and YFSETQ. This CDR3 region has 15 residues. The data belong to a study of cytomegalovirus exposure and HLA in healthy donors. Regarding the study as a whole: The classifier reportedly diagnosed cytomegalovirus status with high specificity and sensitivity. Researchers counted roughly 150 TCR beta chains as cytomegalovirus-associated.

The data were produced by immunoSEQ multiplex PCR, yet TCRdb's version contains in-frame clones alone and is incomplete. The sample has roughly 230,000 clones; 90% are singletons. The origin of this receptor is a woman aged 30 to 39 in good health and CMV-seronegative. V usage is TRBV5-1 and J usage is TRBJ2-3; 13 bases align to TRBD2. The source material was PBMCs. The DNA for the CDR3 is TGCGCCAGCAGTCCCGGGACTAGCGGGATAGATACGCAGTATTTT. Its translation: CASSPGTSGIDTQYF. Based on the CDR3 plus reference TRBV5-1 and TRBJ2-3, the full variable domain is KAGVTQTPRYLIKTRGQQVTLSCSPISGHRSVSWYQQTPGQGLQFLFEYFSETQRNKGNFPGRFSGRQFSNSRSEMNVSTLELGDSALYLCASSPGTSGIDTQYFGPGTRLTVL.